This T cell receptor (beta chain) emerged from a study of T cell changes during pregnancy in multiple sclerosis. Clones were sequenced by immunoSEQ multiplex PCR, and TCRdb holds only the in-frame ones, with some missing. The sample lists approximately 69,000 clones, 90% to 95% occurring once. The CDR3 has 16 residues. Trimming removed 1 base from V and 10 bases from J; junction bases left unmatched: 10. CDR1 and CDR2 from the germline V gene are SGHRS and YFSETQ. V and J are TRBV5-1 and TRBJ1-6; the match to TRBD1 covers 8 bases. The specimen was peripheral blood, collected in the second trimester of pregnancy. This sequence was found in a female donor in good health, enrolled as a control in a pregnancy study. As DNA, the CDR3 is TGCGCCAGCAGCTTGCCCGGTGGGACAGGCGCCTCACCCCTCCACTTT. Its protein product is CASSLPGGTGASPLHF.